This T cell receptor (beta chain) was sequenced in a study of CD8+CD57+ T cells in acquired aplastic anemia. Study details: The mean DNA yield obtained from sorted CD4+ and CD8+ cells came to roughly 3.4 ug. Sequencing produced an average of roughly 11 million reads per healthy donor for CD4+ cells. Study findings and constraints: Researchers report that approximately 28 CD8+ CDR3 sequences appeared in both patients and controls.

For CDR3 and TCR beta VDJ profiling, genomic DNA was the template used. Using its own MiXCR run on the reads, TCRdb lists one record per CDR3 protein. The sample records around 170,000 distinct CDR3 sequences, approximately 49% being singletons. The CDR3 extends over 14 amino acids. V trimming: 5 bases; J trimming: 5 bases; junction bases outside the gene matches: 8. Germline V CDR1 and CDR2: SQVTM, ANQGSEA. Of note for this clonotype: Antigen unknown.

Sequences were obtained from sorted CD4+, CD8+, or CD8+CD57+ T cells (not recorded which) from PBMCs. This chain joins TRBV29-1 and TRBJ2-5, with 10 nucleotides matching TRBD2. The TCR originated in a human donor in good health. The CDR3 spells CSVPPSGSFETQYF. CDR3 bases: TGCAGCGTTCCTCCTAGCGGGAGTTTCGAGACCCAGTACTTC.